This T cell receptor beta chain originates from a study of blood T cells in healthy people across ages. Study at large: Roughly one uniquely barcoded beta molecule per two T cells was captured.

Study findings and constraints: A greater number of naive CD4+ cells and higher diversity distinguished long-lived donors from aged donors.

Notes on this clonotype: Its antigen is as yet unknown.

Every donor provided 8.5 to 10 milliliters of peripheral blood. Sample-barcoded 5' priming and a J-beta primer mix drove a second PCR of about 6 to 11 cycles. TCRdb passed the 5' RACE reads through MiXCR, listing each CDR3 protein once. The table includes hundreds of thousands of distinct CDR3 sequences, about 56% detected once. The V end lost 6 bases, the J end lost 2 bases, and 15 bases lay between the germline ends. The germline V gene has CDR1 DFQATT and CDR2 SNEGSKA (reference sequence). CDR3 length: 14 residues. V gene TRBV20-1 combines with J gene TRBJ2-3; D uncertain. The clonotype was recovered from a man aged 40-50 years in good health. Sequenced sample: blood. The CDR3 nucleotides read TGCAGTGCCATACTACCTAGTCTCACAGATACGCAGTATTTT. Translating it yields CSAILPSLTDTQYF.